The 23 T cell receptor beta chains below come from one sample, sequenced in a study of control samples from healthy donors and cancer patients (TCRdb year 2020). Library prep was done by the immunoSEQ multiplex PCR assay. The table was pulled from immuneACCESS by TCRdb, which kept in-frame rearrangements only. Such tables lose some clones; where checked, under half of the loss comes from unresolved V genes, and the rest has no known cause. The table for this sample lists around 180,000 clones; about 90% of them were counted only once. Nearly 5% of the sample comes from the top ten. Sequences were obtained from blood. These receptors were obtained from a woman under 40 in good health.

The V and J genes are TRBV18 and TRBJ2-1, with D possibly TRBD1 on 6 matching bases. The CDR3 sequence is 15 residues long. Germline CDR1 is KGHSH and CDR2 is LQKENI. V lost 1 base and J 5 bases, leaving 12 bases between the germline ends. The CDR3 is CASSPRDTPDNEQFF. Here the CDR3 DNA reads TGTGCCAGCTCACCACGGGACACCCCGGACAATGAGCAGTTCTTC.

The CDR3 DNA is TGTGCCAGCAGCTTAGAAGGGGCGGGACAAGAGACCCAGTACTTC. Amino acid sequence: CASSLEGAGQETQYF. The J gene is TRBJ2-5, the V gene TRBV11-2; D may be TRBD2 (6 bases). Per germline, CDR1 SGHAT and CDR2 FQNNGV. This CDR3 comprises 15 residues. V dropped 0 bases and J dropped 2 bases, with 10 bases sitting between them.

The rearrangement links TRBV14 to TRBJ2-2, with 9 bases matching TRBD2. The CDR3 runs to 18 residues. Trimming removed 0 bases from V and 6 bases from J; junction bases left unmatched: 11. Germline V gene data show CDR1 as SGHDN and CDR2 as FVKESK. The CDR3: CASSQELAGGNRAGELFF. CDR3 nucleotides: TGTGCCAGCAGCCAAGAGTTGGCGGGGGGGAATCGTGCCGGGGAGCTGTTTTTT.

The CDR3 loop is CASSYPRESSFEKLFF. CDR3 bases: TGTGCCAGCAGTTACCCTAGGGAGTCTTCCTTCGAAAAACTGTTTTTT. The chain links TRBV6-2 or TRBV6-3 to TRBJ1-4, with D unclear. V was shortened by 2 bases and J by 8 bases, with 18 bases between the two germline ends. CDR1 and CDR2 from the germline V gene are MNHEY and SVGEGT. This CDR3 contains 16 residues.

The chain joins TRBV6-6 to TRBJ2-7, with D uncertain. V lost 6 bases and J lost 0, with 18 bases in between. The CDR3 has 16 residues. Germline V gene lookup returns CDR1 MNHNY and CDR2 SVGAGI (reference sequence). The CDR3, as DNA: TGTGCCAGCAGCCTCCCCGGTGGACGGAGCTCCTACGAGCAGTACTTC. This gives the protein CASSLPGGRSSYEQYF.

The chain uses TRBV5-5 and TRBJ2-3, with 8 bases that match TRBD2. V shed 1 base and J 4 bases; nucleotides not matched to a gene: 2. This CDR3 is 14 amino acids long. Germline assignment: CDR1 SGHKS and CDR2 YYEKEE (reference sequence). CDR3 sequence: CASSLRGGPDTQYF. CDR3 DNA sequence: TGTGCCAGCAGCTTGCGGGGGGGTCCAGATACGCAGTATTTT.

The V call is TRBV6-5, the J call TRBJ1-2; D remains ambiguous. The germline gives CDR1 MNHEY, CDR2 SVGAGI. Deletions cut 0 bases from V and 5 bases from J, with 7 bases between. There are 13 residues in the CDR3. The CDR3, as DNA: TGTGCCAGCAGTTACTCGTCCTTATATGGCTACACCTTC. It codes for CASSYSSLYGYTF.

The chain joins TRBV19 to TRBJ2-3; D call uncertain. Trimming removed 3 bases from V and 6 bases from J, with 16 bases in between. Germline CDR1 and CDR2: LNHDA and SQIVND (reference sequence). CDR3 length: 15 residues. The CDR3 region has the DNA TGTGCCAGTAGTATTCTCAGGTGGGGAACGGATACGCAGTATTTT. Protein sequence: CASSILRWGTDTQYF. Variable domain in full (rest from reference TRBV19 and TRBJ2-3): DGGITQSPKYLFRKEGQNVTLSCEQNLNHDAMYWYRQDPGQGLRLIYYSQIVNDFQKGDIAEGYSVSREKKESFPLTVTSAQKNPTAFYLCASSILRWGTDTQYFGPGTRLTVL.

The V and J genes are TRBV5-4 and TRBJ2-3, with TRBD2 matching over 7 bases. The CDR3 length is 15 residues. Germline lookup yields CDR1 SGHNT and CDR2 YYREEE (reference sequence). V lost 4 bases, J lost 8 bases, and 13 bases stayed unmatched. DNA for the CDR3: TGTGCCAGCAGCCAAGGGGTGTCCCGCGGGGGTACGCAGTATTTT. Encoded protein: CASSQGVSRGGTQYF. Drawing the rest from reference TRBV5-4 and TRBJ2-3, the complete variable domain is ETGVTQSPTHLIKTRGQQVTLRCSSQSGHNTVSWYQQALGQGPQFIFQYYREEENGRGNFPPRFSGLQFPNYSSELNVNALELDDSALYLCASSQGVSRGGTQYFGPGTRLTVL.

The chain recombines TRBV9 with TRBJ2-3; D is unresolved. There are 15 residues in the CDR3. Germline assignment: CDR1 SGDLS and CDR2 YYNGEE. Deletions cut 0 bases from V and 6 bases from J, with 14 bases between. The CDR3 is CASSVVQGNGDTQYF. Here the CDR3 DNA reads TGTGCCAGCAGCGTAGTTCAAGGGAATGGCGATACGCAGTATTTT.

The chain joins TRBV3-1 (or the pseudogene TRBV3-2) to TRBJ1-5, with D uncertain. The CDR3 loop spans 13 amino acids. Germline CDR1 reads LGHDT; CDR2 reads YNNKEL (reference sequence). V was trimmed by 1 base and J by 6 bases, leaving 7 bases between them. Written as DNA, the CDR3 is TGTGCCAGCAGCCAAGGGAGGCGTCAGCCCCAGCATTTT. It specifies CASSQGRRQPQHF.

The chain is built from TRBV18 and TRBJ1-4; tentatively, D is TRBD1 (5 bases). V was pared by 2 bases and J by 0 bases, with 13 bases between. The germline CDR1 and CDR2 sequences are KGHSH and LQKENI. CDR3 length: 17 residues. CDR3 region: CASSPTGGPTTNEKLFF. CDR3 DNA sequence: TGTGCCAGCTCACCAACAGGAGGGCCCACAACTAATGAAAAACTGTTTTTT. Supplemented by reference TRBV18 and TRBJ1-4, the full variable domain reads NAGVMQNPRHLVRRRGQEARLRCSPMKGHSHVYWYRQLPEEGLKFMVYLQKENIIDESGMPKERFSAEFPKEGPSILRIQQVVRGDSAAYFCASSPTGGPTTNEKLFFGSGTQLSVL.

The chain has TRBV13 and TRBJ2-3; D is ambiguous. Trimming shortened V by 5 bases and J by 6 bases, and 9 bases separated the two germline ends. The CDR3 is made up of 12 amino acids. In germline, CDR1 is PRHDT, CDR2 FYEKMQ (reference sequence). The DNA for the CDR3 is TGTGCCAGCAGCCGGAGTGGGGATACGCAGTATTTT. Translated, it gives CASSRSGDTQYF.

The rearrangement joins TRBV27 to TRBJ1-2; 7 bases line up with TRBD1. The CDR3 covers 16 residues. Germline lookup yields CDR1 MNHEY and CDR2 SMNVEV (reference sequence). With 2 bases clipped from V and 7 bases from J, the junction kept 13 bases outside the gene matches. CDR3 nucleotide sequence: TGTGCCAGCAGTTTAGTGGTAGGGGGCGCGAAGAGTGGCTACACCTTC. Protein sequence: CASSLVVGGAKSGYTF.

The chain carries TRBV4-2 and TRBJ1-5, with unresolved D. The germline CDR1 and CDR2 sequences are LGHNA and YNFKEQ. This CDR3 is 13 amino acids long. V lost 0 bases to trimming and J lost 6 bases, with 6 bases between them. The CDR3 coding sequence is TGTGCCAGCAGCCAAGAAGCCAGTCAGCCCCAGCATTTT. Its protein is CASSQEASQPQHF.

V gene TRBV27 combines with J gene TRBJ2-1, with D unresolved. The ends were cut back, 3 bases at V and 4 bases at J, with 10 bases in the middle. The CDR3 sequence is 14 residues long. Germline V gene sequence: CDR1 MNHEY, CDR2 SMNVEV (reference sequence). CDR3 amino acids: CASSFGYEYNEQFF. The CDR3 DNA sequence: TGTGCCAGCAGTTTCGGTTACGAATACAATGAGCAGTTCTTC.

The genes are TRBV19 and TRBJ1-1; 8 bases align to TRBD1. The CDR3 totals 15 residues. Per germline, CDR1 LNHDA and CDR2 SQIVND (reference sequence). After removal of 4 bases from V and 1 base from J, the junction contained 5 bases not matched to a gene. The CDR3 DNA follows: TGTGCCAGTAGTACGCGACAGGGGAGGAACACTGAAGCTTTCTTT. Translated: CASSTRQGRNTEAFF.

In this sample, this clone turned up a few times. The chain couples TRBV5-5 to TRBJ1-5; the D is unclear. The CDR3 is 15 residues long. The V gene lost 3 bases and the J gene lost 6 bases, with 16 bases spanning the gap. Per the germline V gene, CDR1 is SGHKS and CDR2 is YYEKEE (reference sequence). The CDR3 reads CASSWGDRVRQPQHF. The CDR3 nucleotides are TGTGCCAGCAGCTGGGGAGATAGGGTACGTCAGCCCCAGCATTTT.

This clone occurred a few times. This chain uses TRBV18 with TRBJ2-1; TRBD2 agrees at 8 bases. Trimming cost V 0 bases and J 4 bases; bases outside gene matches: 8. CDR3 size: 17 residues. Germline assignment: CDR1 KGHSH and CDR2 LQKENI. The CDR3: CASSPPGSGGGYNEQFF. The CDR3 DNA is TGTGCCAGCTCACCACCAGGCAGCGGGGGCGGTTACAATGAGCAGTTCTTC.

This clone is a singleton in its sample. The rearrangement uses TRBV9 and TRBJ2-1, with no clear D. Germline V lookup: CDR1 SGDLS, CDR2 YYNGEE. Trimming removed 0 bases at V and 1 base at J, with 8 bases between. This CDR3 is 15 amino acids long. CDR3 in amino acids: CASSVGVGSYNEQFF. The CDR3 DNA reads TGTGCCAGCAGCGTAGGCGTGGGGTCCTACAATGAGCAGTTCTTC.

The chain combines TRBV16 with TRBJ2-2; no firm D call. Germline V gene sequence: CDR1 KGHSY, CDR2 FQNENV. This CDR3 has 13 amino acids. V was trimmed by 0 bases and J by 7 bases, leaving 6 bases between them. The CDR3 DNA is TGTGCCAGCAGCCAATCGACCTTCGGGGAGCTGTTTTTT. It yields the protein CASSQSTFGELFF.

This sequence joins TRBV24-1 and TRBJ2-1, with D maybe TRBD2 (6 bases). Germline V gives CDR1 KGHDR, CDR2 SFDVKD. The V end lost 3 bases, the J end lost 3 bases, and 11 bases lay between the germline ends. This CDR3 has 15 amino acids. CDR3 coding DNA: TGTGCCACCAGTGATATAGCGGCGAACTACAATGAGCAGTTCTTC. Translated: CATSDIAANYNEQFF.

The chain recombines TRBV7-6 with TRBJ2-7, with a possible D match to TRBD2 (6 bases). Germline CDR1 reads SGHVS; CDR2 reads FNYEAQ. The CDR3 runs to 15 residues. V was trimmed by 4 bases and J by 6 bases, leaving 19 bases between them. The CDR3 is CASSSSSVSRGEQYV. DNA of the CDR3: TGTGCCAGCAGCTCTTCTAGCGTTTCTCGCGGCGAGCAGTACGTC.